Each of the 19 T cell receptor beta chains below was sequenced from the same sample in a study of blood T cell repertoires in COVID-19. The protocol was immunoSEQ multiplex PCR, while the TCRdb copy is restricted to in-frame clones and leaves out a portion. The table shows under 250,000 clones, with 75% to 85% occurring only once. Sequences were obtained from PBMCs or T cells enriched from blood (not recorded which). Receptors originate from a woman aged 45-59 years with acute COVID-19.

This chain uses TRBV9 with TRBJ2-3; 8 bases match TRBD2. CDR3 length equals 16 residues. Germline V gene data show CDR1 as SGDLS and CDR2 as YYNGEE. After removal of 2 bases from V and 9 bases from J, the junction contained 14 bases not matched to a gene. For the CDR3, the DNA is TGTGCCAGCAGCGTCGAAGCGGGGGATCCCAGGGAGACGCAGTATTTT. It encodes CASSVEAGDPRETQYF.

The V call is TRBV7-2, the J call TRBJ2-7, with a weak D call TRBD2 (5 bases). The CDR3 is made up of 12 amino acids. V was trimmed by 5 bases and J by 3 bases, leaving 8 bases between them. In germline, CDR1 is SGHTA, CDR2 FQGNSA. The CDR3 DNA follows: TGTGCCAGCAGCCGGGATTTCTACGAGCAGTACTTC. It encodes CASSRDFYEQYF.

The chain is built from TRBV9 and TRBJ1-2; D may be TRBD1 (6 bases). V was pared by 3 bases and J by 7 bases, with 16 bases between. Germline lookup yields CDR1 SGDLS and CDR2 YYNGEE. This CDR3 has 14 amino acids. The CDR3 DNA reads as TGTGCCAGCAGCGAGGACAGCCTGAGGGGTGGCTACACCTTC. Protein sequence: CASSEDSLRGGYTF.

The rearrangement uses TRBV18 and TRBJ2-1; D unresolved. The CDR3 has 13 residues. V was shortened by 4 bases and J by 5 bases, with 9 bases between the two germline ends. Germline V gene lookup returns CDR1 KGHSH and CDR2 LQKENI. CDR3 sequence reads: CASSLRSDNEQFF. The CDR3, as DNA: TGTGCCAGCTCACTGCGGAGTGACAATGAGCAGTTCTTC.

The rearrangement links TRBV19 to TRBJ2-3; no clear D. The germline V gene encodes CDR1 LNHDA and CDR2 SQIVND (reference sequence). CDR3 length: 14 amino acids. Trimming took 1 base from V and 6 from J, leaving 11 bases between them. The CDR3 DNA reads TGTGCCAGTAGTATAGGGAGTTTCACGGATACGCAGTATTTT. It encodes CASSIGSFTDTQYF.

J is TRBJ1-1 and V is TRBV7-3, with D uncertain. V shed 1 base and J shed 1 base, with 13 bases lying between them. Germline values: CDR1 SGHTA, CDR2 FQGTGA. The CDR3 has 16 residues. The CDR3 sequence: CASSLSSVRGNTEAFF. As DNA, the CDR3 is TGTGCCAGCAGCTTAAGTTCGGTGCGGGGGAACACTGAAGCTTTCTTT.

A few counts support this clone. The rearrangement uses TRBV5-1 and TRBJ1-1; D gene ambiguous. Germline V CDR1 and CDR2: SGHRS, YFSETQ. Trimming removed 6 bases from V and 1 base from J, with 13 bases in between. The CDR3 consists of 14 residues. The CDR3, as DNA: TGCGCCAGCACAGACCCTCGGGGGAACACTGAAGCTTTCTTT. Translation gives CASTDPRGNTEAFF.

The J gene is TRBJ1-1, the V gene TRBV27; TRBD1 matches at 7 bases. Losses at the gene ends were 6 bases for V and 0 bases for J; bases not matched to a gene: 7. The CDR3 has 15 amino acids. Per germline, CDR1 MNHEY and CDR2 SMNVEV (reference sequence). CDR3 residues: CASRLRQGVNTEAFF. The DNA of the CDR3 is TGTGCCAGCAGGCTTAGACAGGGTGTGAACACTGAAGCTTTCTTT.

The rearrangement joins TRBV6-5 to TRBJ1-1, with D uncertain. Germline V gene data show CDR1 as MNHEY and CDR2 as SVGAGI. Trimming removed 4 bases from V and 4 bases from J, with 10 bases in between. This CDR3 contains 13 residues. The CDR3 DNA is TGTGCCAGCAGTTGGGATGAGGGCACTGAAGCTTTCTTT. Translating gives CASSWDEGTEAFF.

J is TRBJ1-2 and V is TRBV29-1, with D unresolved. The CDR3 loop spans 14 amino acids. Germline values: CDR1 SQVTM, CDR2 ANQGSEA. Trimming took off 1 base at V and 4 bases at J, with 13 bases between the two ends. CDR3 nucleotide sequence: TGCAGCGTTGAAGGAGCCTTAAGGAGCTATGGCTACACCTTC. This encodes CSVEGALRSYGYTF. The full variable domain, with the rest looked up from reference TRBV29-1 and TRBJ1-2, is SAVISQKPSRDICQRGTSLTIQCQVDSQVTMMFWYRQQPGQSLTLIATANQGSEATYESGFVIDKFPISRPNLTFSTLTVSNMSPEDSSIYLCSVEGALRSYGYTFGSGTRLTVV.

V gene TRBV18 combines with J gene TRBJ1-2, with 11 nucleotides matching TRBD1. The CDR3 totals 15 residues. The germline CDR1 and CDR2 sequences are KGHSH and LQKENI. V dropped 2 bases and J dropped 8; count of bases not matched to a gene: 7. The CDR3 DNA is TGTGCCAGCTCACCAGATACGGACAGGGGGCACGGCTACACCTTC. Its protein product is CASSPDTDRGHGYTF. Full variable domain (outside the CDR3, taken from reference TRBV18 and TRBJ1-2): NAGVMQNPRHLVRRRGQEARLRCSPMKGHSHVYWYRQLPEEGLKFMVYLQKENIIDESGMPKERFSAEFPKEGPSILRIQQVVRGDSAAYFCASSPDTDRGHGYTFGSGTRLTVV.

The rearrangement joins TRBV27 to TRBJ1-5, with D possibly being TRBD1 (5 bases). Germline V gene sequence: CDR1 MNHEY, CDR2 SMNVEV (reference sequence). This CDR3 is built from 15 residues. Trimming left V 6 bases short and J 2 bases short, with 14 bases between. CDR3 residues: CASRPQGNGNQPQHF. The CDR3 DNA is TGTGCCAGCAGACCCCAGGGAAACGGCAATCAGCCCCAGCATTTT.

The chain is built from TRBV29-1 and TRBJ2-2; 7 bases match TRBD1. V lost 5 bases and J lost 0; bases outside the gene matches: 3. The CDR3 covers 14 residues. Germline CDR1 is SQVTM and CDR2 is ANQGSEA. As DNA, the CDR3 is TGCAGCGTTTACAGGGGCTCGAACACCGGGGAGCTGTTTTTT. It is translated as CSVYRGSNTGELFF.

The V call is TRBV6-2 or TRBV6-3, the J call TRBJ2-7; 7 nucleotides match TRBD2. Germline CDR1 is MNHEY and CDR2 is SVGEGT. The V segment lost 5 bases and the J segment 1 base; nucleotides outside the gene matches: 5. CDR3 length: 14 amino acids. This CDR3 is CASSRGGESYEQYF. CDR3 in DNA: TGTGCCAGCAGTCGTGGGGGGGAATCCTACGAGCAGTACTTC.

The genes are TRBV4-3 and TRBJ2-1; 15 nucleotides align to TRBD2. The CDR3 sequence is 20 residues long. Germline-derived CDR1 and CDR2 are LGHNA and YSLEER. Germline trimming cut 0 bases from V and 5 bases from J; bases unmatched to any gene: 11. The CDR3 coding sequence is TGCGCCAGCAGCCAAGATCCGGGACTAGCGGGGGGTGGCCTGAACAATGAGCAGTTCTTC. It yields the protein CASSQDPGLAGGGLNNEQFF.

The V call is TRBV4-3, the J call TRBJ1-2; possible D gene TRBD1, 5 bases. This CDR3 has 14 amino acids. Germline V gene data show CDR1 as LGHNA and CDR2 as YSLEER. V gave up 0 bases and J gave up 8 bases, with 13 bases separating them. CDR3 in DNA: TGCGCCAGCAGCCAAGAGCAGGGCGGCGAGGGCTACACCTTC. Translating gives CASSQEQGGEGYTF.

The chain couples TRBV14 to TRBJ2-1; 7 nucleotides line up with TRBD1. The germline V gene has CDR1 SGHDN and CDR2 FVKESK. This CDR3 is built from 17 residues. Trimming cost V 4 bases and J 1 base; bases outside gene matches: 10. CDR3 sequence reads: CASSRLRGQSSYNEQFF. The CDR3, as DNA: TGTGCCAGCAGCCGGCTGAGGGGACAGTCGTCCTACAATGAGCAGTTCTTC. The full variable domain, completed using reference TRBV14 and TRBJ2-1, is EAGVTQFPSHSVIEKGQTVTLRCDPISGHDNLYWYRRVMGKEIKFLLHFVKESKQDESGMPNNRFLAERTGGTYSTLKVQPAELEDSGVYFCASSRLRGQSSYNEQFFGPGTRLTVL.

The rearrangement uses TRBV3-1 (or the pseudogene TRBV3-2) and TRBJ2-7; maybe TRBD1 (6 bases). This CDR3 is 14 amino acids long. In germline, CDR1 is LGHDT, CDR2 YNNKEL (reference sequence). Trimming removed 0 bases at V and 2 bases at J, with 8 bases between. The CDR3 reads CASSQDDRTYEQYF. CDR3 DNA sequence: TGTGCCAGCAGCCAAGATGACAGGACCTACGAGCAGTACTTC.

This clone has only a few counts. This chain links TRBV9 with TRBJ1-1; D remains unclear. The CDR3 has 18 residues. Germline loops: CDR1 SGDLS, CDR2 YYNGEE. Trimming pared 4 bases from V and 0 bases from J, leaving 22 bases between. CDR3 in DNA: TGTGCCAGCAGCCCCCTCGCCAGCAGCGCCCCAATGAACACTGAAGCTTTCTTT. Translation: CASSPLASSAPMNTEAFF.